Listed below are T cell receptor beta chains from one sample, sequenced in a study of blood T cell repertoires in COVID-19. TCRdb's table, derived via immunoSEQ multiplex PCR, lists solely in-frame clones and lacks some. The sample lists about 130,000 clones; roughly nine tenths were seen once. Sequencing used peripheral blood. The source is a man in his forties or fifties with COVID-19, enrolled during active disease. Each CDR3 is given with its conserved first and last residue. A D gene is named only where the DNA matches it firmly. Rows give clone size only sometimes, using once, few, many, or a class for an expanded clone.

>TRBD2|TRBJ2-1|16|TRBV7-2|.
TGTGCCAGCAGTCCCATGGCTTCTAGCGGGATGAATGAGCAGTTCTTC
CASSPMASSGMNEQFF
>.|TRBJ1-1|15|TRBV5-1|.
TGCGCCAGCAGCTTGGCTGTCAGGGAAAGGGATGAAGCTTTCTTT
CASSLAVRERDEAFF
>.|TRBJ2-3|13|TRBV4-3|.
TGCGCCAGCAGCCACTTGAGGGAGGATACGCAGTATTTT
CASSHLREDTQYF
>.|TRBJ2-6|14|TRBV11-3|.
TGTGCCAGCAGCCTAAATTCTGGGGCCAACGTCCTGACTTTC
CASSLNSGANVLTF
>.|TRBJ2-1|15|TRBV6-4|.
TGTGCCAGCAGCGACCGATACGGTCCCTACAATGAGCAGTTCTTC
CASSDRYGPYNEQFF
>.|TRBJ2-7|14|TRBV9|.
TGTGCCAGCAGCGTACTAGGGGATTCCTACGAGCAGTACTTC
CASSVLGDSYEQYF
>.|TRBJ1-6|16|TRBV30|.
TGTGCCTGGAGTGCCCGACAGAGCCCTTATAATTCACCCCTCCACTTT
CAWSARQSPYNSPLHF
>TRBD2|TRBJ2-5|15|TRBV7-3|.
TGTGCCAGCAGCGCAGGACTAGCGGAACAAGAGACCCAGTACTTC
CASSAGLAEQETQYF
>TRBD2|TRBJ2-1|12|TRBV6-5|.
TGTGCCAGCAGTTTCAGCGGGAGAGAGCAGTTCTTC
CASSFSGREQFF
>TRBD2|TRBJ2-1|15|TRBV5-1|.
TGCGCCAGCAGCTTGGCTGTCGGGACTACAAATGAGCAGTTCTTC
CASSLAVGTTNEQFF
>TRBD1|TRBJ1-4|20|TRBV27|.
TGTGCCAGCAGTTTCTCATGGACAGGGGGTACCACCGCAACTAATGAAAAACTGTTTTTT
CASSFSWTGGTTATNEKLFF
>.|TRBJ2-2|15|TRBV9|.
TGTGCCAGCAGCGTAGAGCTAGATTACACCGGGGAGCTGTTTTTT
CASSVELDYTGELFF
>.|TRBJ2-2|15|TRBV24-1|.
TGTGCCACCAGTGCCCCCAGGGGAATAATCGGGGAGCTGTTTTTT
CATSAPRGIIGELFF
>.|TRBJ1-2|16|TRBV21-1|.
TGTGCCAGCAGCAAAATTGGTACAGGACCCAACTATGGCTACACCTTC
CASSKIGTGPNYGYTF
>TRBD1|TRBJ2-3|16|TRBV6-2/TRBV6-3|medium-sized
TGTGCCAGCAGCTTCCTTCGGGACAGCAGTTCAGATACGCAGTATTTT
CASSFLRDSSSDTQYF
>.|TRBJ1-6|14|TRBV30|.
TGTGCCTGGACCCGTTCAGGGCGGAATTCACCCCTCCACTTT
CAWTRSGRNSPLHF
>.|TRBJ2-1|13|TRBV10-1|.
TGCGCCAGCAGTCCCCCAGGTATCCGCGAGCAGTTCTTC
CASSPPGIREQFF
>.|TRBJ2-2|13|TRBV7-3|.
TGTGCCAGCAGCCAGACACCTTCCGGGGAGCTGTTTTTT
CASSQTPSGELFF
>TRBD2|TRBJ2-1|20|TRBV24-1|.
TGTGCCACCAGTGATCCTATTGGGACTAGCGGGAGGCGCCTCTACAATGAGCAGTTCTTC
CATSDPIGTSGRRLYNEQFF
>.|TRBJ1-6|15|TRBV30|.
TGTGCCTGGAGTTCCCTGACAGCCTATAATTCACCCCTCCACTTT
CAWSSLTAYNSPLHF
>.|TRBJ1-5|15|TRBV5-6|few
TGTGCCAGCAGCGCCGGGACGGGACTGATGAAGCCCCAGCATTTT
CASSAGTGLMKPQHF
>.|TRBJ1-2|13|TRBV27|.
TGTGCCAGCAGGACAGGTCGGGACTATGGCTACACCTTC
CASRTGRDYGYTF
>.|TRBJ2-1|14|TRBV28|.
TGTGCCAGCAGGAGGAATCCCCTAAACAATGAGCAGTTCTTC
CASRRNPLNNEQFF
>TRBD1|TRBJ1-1|16|TRBV5-1|.
TGCGCCAGCAGCCGGGTTACAGGGGCCACAAACACTGAAGCTTTCTTT
CASSRVTGATNTEAFF
>.|TRBJ2-7|11|TRBV3-1/TRBV3-2|.
TGTGCCAGCAGCCAAGAGGCCGAGCAGTACTTC
CASSQEAEQYF
>.|TRBJ2-5|14|TRBV6-5|.
TGTGCCAGCACCCAAGGAAGCGTTCAAGAGACCCAGTACTTC
CASTQGSVQETQYF
>.|TRBJ1-4|16|TRBV6-1|.
TGTGCCAGCAGTGACCCACCAGGGGCTGCTAATGAAAAACTGTTTTTT
CASSDPPGAANEKLFF
>.|TRBJ2-1|13|TRBV24-1|.
TGTGCCACCAGTGCGGAGTTCCCCAATGAGCAGTTCTTC
CATSAEFPNEQFF